Shown below are 28 T cell receptor beta chains from a single sample sequenced in a study of blood T cells in healthy people across ages. Alongside a J-beta primer mix, a sample-barcoded 5' primer served in a second PCR lasting about 7 to 11 cycles. TCRdb re-called the 5' RACE reads through MiXCR, storing one row per CDR3 protein. The data contain about 770,000 distinct CDR3 sequences, under 55% of them seen just once; the ten biggest clones take up around 21%. Sequenced: blood. Receptors originate from a man between 60 and 75 years old in good health.

The rearrangement links TRBV5-8 to TRBJ2-5; 9 positions match TRBD2. Germline CDR1 is SGHTS and CDR2 is YDEGEE. This CDR3 contains 15 residues. Trimming at V came to 0 bases and at J to 6 bases, leaving 6 bases not matched to a gene. The CDR3 DNA reads TGTGCCAGCAGCTTGGCGCTAGCGGGGTTTAAGACCCAGTACTTC. The encoded protein is CASSLALAGFKTQYF.

This clonotype was counted a few times. This sequence joins TRBV5-5 and TRBJ2-1; perhaps D is TRBD1 or TRBD2 (7 bases each). Per germline, CDR1 SGHKS and CDR2 YYEKEE (reference sequence). The CDR3 covers 13 residues. Trimming pared 1 base from V and 9 bases from J, leaving 11 bases between. The CDR3: CASSLSGGGEQFF. As DNA, the CDR3 is TGTGCCAGCAGCTTGTCAGGGGGGGGTGAGCAGTTCTTC.

This clonotype appeared a single time. This chain joins TRBV15 and TRBJ1-4, with D unresolved. The CDR3 has 14 amino acids. Germline loops: CDR1 LNHNV, CDR2 YYDKDF (reference sequence). Trimming cost V 4 bases and J 4 bases, with 10 bases left between them. DNA of the CDR3: TGTGCCACCAGCACGTACCACAGTAATGAAAAACTGTTTTTT. It yields the protein CATSTYHSNEKLFF.

This chain joins TRBV6-1 and TRBJ2-1, with D tentatively TRBD1 (6 bases). V shed 9 bases and J shed 5 bases, with 14 bases lying between them. CDR3 size: 13 residues. The germline V gene has CDR1 MNHNS and CDR2 SASEGT. The CDR3 region is CASGGAQHNEQFF. The CDR3 DNA reads as TGTGCCAGTGGGGGCGCCCAACACAATGAGCAGTTCTTC.

The V call is TRBV7-2, the J call TRBJ2-1; 8 bases agree with TRBD2. This CDR3 spans 19 amino acids. V lost 0 bases to trimming and J lost 8 bases; unmatched junction nucleotides: 18. Germline V gene lookup returns CDR1 SGHTA and CDR2 FQGNSA. CDR3 sequence: CASSLARGGRVGTFDEQFF. CDR3 in DNA: TGTGCCAGCAGCTTAGCTCGGGGGGGCCGGGTAGGAACTTTTGATGAGCAGTTCTTC.

The chain combines TRBV5-1 with TRBJ2-7; TRBD1 matches 9 bases. The CDR3 sequence is 14 residues long. CDR1 is SGHRS, CDR2 YFSETQ, per germline. V was pared by 4 bases and J by 5 bases, with 7 bases of the junction left unmatched. CDR3 loop: CASSIGQGLDEQYF. The CDR3, as DNA: TGCGCCAGCAGCATAGGACAGGGGCTAGACGAGCAGTACTTC.

V is TRBV28 and J is TRBJ2-7; 12 bases line up with TRBD2. Germline V gene lookup returns CDR1 MDHEN and CDR2 SYDVKM. The junction had 7 bases not matched to a gene; V was cut back by 5 bases and J by 5 bases. This CDR3 has 15 residues. In DNA form, the CDR3 reads TGTGCCAGCAGTCTAGCGGGGGGGCCGGACAACGAGCAGTACTTC. Residues: CASSLAGGPDNEQYF.

The V and J genes are TRBV12-3 or TRBV12-4 and TRBJ2-3; 8 bases fit TRBD2. J lost 2 bases, V lost 6 bases, and 10 bases had no gene match. The CDR3 length is 16 residues. The CDR3 is CASSQLWRGVTDTQYF. CDR3 nucleotides: TGTGCCAGCAGCCAACTCTGGCGGGGGGTCACAGATACGCAGTATTTT.

The sample holds one count of this clonotype. The V and J genes are TRBV20-1 and TRBJ2-7; 9 nucleotides line up with TRBD2. CDR1 and CDR2 from the germline V gene are DFQATT and SNEGSKA (reference sequence). The CDR3 totals 15 residues. V was pared by 6 bases and J by 6 bases, with 15 bases of the junction left unmatched. CDR3 coding DNA: TGCAGTGCCCTAAGGGGTACCGGGACTAGCATCGAGCAGTACTTC. Protein: CSALRGTGTSIEQYF.

V and J are TRBV20-1 and TRBJ2-1; 11 bases agree with TRBD2. Judging by the DNA end, TRBJ2-7 fits better; the J call may be wrong. The germline V gene has CDR1 DFQATT and CDR2 SNEGSKA (reference sequence). The CDR3 runs 14 residues. DNA for the CDR3: TGCAGTGCGACTAGCGGGGCCTCCTACAATGAGCAGTACTTC. Its translation: CSATSGASYNEQYF.

This chain links TRBV6-5 with TRBJ2-7; tentative D call: TRBD2 (6 bases). The CDR3 runs to 12 residues. Trimming cost V 10 bases and J 2 bases, with 12 bases left between them. In germline, CDR1 is MNHEY, CDR2 SVGAGI. The CDR3 DNA sequence: TGTGCCATCGGACTAACGGCCTACGAGCAGTACTTC. Translating it yields CAIGLTAYEQYF.

This clonotype was observed a handful of times. The V call is TRBV5-1, the J call TRBJ2-1; possible D gene TRBD1, 6 bases. The CDR3 totals 16 residues. The germline V gene has CDR1 SGHRS and CDR2 YFSETQ. Trimming took off 3 bases at V and 6 bases at J, with 19 bases between the two ends. This CDR3 is CASSSGQFGQLNEQFF. The CDR3 DNA reads as TGCGCCAGCAGCTCAGGACAATTTGGACAGCTCAATGAGCAGTTCTTC.

This clonotype was picked up one time. The rearrangement uses TRBV20-1 and TRBJ2-3, with D unclear. The CDR3 covers 14 residues. The ends were cut back, 2 bases at V and 4 bases at J, with 13 bases in the middle. The germline gives CDR1 DFQATT, CDR2 SNEGSKA (reference sequence). The CDR3 coding sequence is TGCAGTGCTAGACCCTCCGGTTTTTCAGATACGCAGTATTTT. It is translated as CSARPSGFSDTQYF.

V gene TRBV7-2 combines with J gene TRBJ1-2, with TRBD1 as a possible D gene (5 bases). Trimming took off 5 bases at V and 8 bases at J, with 12 bases between the two ends. The CDR3 sequence is 12 residues long. Germline CDR1 and CDR2: SGHTA and FQGNSA. CDR3 loop: CASSIDPGGYTF. DNA for the CDR3: TGTGCCAGCAGCATCGACCCAGGGGGCTACACCTTC.

This clonotype was detected only a few times. CDR3 nucleotide sequence: TGCGCCAGCAGGGTAGCGGGGGGGCGGGAAGATACGCAGTATTTT. Amino acid sequence: CASRVAGGREDTQYF. V and J are TRBV4-1 and TRBJ2-3, with 11 bases that match TRBD2. Per the germline V gene, CDR1 is MGHRA and CDR2 is YSYEKL. V lost 6 bases to trimming and J lost 5 bases; unmatched junction nucleotides: 7. This CDR3 has 15 amino acids.

The V call is TRBV4-3, the J call TRBJ2-3; D not resolved. CDR1 is LGHNA and CDR2 is YSLEER in the germline V gene. This CDR3 has 15 amino acids. Between the trimmed V and J ends, which lost 0 bases and 8 bases, there was a span of 15 bases. The DNA for the CDR3 is TGCGCCAGCAGCCAAGAACACGGATCCATGGGTACGCAGTATTTT. This sequence encodes CASSQEHGSMGTQYF.

The chain uses TRBV5-5 and TRBJ2-7; D ambiguous. Germline V gives CDR1 SGHKS, CDR2 YYEKEE (reference sequence). Trimming took off 4 bases at V and 0 bases at J, with 11 bases between the two ends. The CDR3 consists of 14 residues. This CDR3 is CASSADGYSYEQYF. The DNA for the CDR3 is TGTGCCAGCAGCGCGGACGGGTACTCCTACGAGCAGTACTTC.

The chain recombines TRBV5-1 with TRBJ1-2; D is unclear. The germline gives CDR1 SGHRS, CDR2 YFSETQ. V was pared by 4 bases and J by 5 bases, with 12 bases between. There are 13 residues in the CDR3. As DNA, the CDR3 is TGCGCCAGCAGCCCCAGGATTGGGTATGGCTACACCTTC. As protein: CASSPRIGYGYTF.

The V call is TRBV13, the J call TRBJ2-1, with 9 bases matching TRBD2. The CDR3 length is 15 residues. Losses at the gene ends were 2 bases for V and 6 bases for J; bases not matched to a gene: 5. Germline CDR1 reads PRHDT; CDR2 reads FYEKMQ (reference sequence). For the CDR3, the DNA is TGTGCCAGCAGCTTATCCGGCGGGGGGGCCAATGAGCAGTTCTTC. It is translated as CASSLSGGGANEQFF.

The gene calls are TRBV18 and TRBJ2-7; perhaps TRBD1 as D (6 bases). Per germline, CDR1 KGHSH and CDR2 LQKENI. The ends were cut back, 6 bases at V and 6 bases at J, with 15 bases in the middle. The CDR3 is 13 amino acids. CDR3 sequence: CASSPVGGPEQYF. The CDR3 DNA reads TGTGCCAGCTCTCCGGTAGGGGGACCCGAGCAGTACTTC.

The V gene is TRBV28, the J gene TRBJ2-3, with 7 bases aligning to TRBD1. Germline lookup yields CDR1 MDHEN and CDR2 SYDVKM. The length of the CDR3 is 16 residues. Unmatched junction bases numbered 9, after V lost 4 bases and J lost 2 bases. CDR3 protein: CASSSPRQGHTDTQYF. CDR3 coding DNA: TGTGCCAGCAGTTCGCCCCGACAGGGCCACACAGATACGCAGTATTTT. Based on the CDR3 plus reference TRBV28 and TRBJ2-3, the full variable domain is DVKVTQSSRYLVKRTGEKVFLECVQDMDHENMFWYRQDPGLGLRLIYFSYDVKMKEKGDIPEGYSVSREKKERFSLILESASTNQTSMYLCASSSPRQGHTDTQYFGPGTRLTVL.

The chain has TRBV7-2 and TRBJ2-7; no clear D. CDR3 length: 12 amino acids. Germline V gene lookup returns CDR1 SGHTA and CDR2 FQGNSA. The V end lost 0 bases, the J end lost 5 bases, and 5 bases lay between the germline ends. CDR3 residues: CASSLAHDEQYF. CDR3 sequence (DNA): TGTGCCAGCAGCTTAGCTCACGACGAGCAGTACTTC.

The chain joins TRBV20-1 to TRBJ1-2; 8 nucleotides align to TRBD1. V lost 0 bases to trimming and J lost 4 bases; unmatched junction nucleotides: 4. This CDR3 is 14 amino acids long. Per the germline V gene, CDR1 is DFQATT and CDR2 is SNEGSKA (reference sequence). CDR3 bases: TGCAGTGCTAGAGAAGGACAGGGCACCTATGGCTACACCTTC. Translation: CSAREGQGTYGYTF.

This clonotype has just a few counts. The V gene is TRBV14, the J gene TRBJ2-5; TRBD2 agrees at 13 bases. CDR1 is SGHDN and CDR2 is FVKESK in the germline V gene. Trimming took 1 base from V and 1 from J; bases not matched to a gene: 6. The length of the CDR3 is 18 residues. For the CDR3, the DNA is TGTGCCAGCAGCCAAGGCTTGACTAGCGGGGGGACCCAAGAGACCCAGTACTTC. Translation: CASSQGLTSGGTQETQYF. Full variable domain (missing parts from reference TRBV14 and TRBJ2-5): EAGVTQFPSHSVIEKGQTVTLRCDPISGHDNLYWYRRVMGKEIKFLLHFVKESKQDESGMPNNRFLAERTGGTYSTLKVQPAELEDSGVYFCASSQGLTSGGTQETQYFGPGTRLLVL.

A few counts support this clonotype. The gene calls are TRBV5-1 and TRBJ2-4, with D possibly matching TRBD1 (6 bases). With the DNA end fitting TRBJ2-7 better, the J assignment may be wrong. Germline assignment: CDR1 SGHRS and CDR2 YFSETQ. The CDR3 totals 13 residues. The CDR3 spells CASSLAKGGEQYF. In DNA, the CDR3 is TGCGCCAGCAGCTTGGCCAAAGGGGGCGAGCAGTACTTC.

This clonotype was observed a few times. The chain carries TRBV6-2 or TRBV6-3 and TRBJ1-1; D is ambiguous. The CDR3 covers 16 residues. V shed 4 bases and J shed 0 bases, with 15 bases lying between them. Germline CDR1 is MNHEY and CDR2 is SVGEGT. The CDR3: CASSSPRTAMNTEAFF. The CDR3 DNA reads as TGTGCCAGCAGTTCGCCAAGAACAGCTATGAACACTGAAGCTTTCTTT.

The J gene is TRBJ2-4, the V gene TRBV25-1, with 9 bases lining up with TRBD1. The DNA matches TRBJ2-7 better at its end, which makes the J call doubtful. The length of the CDR3 is 14 residues. CDR1 is MGHDK, CDR2 SYGVNS, per germline. The CDR3, as DNA: TGTGCCAGCAGTGAGGGGGGACAGGGTGGCGAGCAGTACTTC. Translated: CASSEGGQGGEQYF.

V is TRBV5-5 and J is TRBJ2-2; TRBD1 might be the D (5 bases). This CDR3 has 15 residues. Trimming cost V 4 bases and J 0 bases, with 10 bases left between them. Germline CDR1 SGHKS, CDR2 YYEKEE (reference sequence). DNA of the CDR3: TGTGCCAGCAGCCCGACAGTTACGAACACCGGGGAGCTGTTTTTT. Protein: CASSPTVTNTGELFF.